This T cell receptor (beta chain) comes out of a study of tumor-infiltrating lymphocytes in oesophageal squamous cell carcinoma. Germline CDR1 and CDR2: MNHNS and SASEGT. This CDR3 has 17 residues. TCRdb itself ran the PCR reads through MiXCR, one entry per CDR3 protein. The data hold about 19,000 distinct CDR3 sequences, with more than 35% observed a single time. There are a few counts of this clonotype. Given a much more abundant clone one base away, this may be a read error. The chain links TRBV6-1 to TRBJ2-1, with a possible D match to TRBD2 (6 bases). TRBJ2-7 matches the DNA end more closely, so the J call is doubtful. The receptor was derived from a male donor with esophageal squamous cell carcinoma. The sequenced sample was esophageal tumor tissue. The CDR3 DNA reads TGTGCCAGCAGTCGTTCGCCCGCGGGGAGCTCCTACAATGAGCAGTACTTC. This sequence encodes CASSRSPAGSSYNEQYF.